This note documents a single TCR beta chain sequence. Trimming removed 1 base at V and 3 bases at J, with 11 bases between. The CDR3 runs 15 residues. The primer mix had 60 Vbeta and 13 Jbeta primers. Per the original methods: An analysis that came later counted tens of millions of unique TCR beta chains, around 12 million shared. Here immunoSEQ multiplex PCR was the method, and the copy in TCRdb shows in-frame clones only, minus some. The D gene and trimming were derived from the DNA, and the V and J assignments and clone size from that table. The sample lists around 150,000 clones; 79% were seen once. The data were obtained in a study of cytomegalovirus exposure and HLA in healthy donors.

The sequence derives from a man aged 50-59 years in good health and CMV-seropositive. Sequencing was carried out using PBMCs. The gene calls are TRBV5-3 and TRBJ1-5, with D uncertain. TRBV5-3 is known as an ORF, though its function is uncertain. The CDR3 coding sequence is TGTGCCAGAAGCTTGCACCGGGGAGTCAATCAGCCCCAGCATTTT. Protein sequence: CARSLHRGVNQPQHF.